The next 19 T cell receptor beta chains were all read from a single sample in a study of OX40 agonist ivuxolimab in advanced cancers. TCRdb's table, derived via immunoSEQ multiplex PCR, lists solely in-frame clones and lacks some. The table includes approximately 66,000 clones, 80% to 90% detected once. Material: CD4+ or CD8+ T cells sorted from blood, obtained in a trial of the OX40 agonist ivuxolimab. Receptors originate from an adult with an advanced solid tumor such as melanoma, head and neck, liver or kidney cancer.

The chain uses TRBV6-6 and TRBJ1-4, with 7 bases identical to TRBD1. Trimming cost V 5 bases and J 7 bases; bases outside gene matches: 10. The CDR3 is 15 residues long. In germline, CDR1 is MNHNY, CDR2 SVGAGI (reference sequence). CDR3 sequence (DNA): TGTGCCAGCAGTCGACTTACAGGGGCTGGTGAAAAACTGTTTTTT. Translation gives CASSRLTGAGEKLFF.

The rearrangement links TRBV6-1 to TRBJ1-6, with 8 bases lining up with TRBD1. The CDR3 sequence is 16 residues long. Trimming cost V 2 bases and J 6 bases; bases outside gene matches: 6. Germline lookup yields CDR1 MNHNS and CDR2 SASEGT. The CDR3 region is CASSEFGTGSNSPLHF. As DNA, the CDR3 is TGTGCCAGCAGTGAATTTGGGACAGGCTCTAATTCACCCCTCCACTTT.

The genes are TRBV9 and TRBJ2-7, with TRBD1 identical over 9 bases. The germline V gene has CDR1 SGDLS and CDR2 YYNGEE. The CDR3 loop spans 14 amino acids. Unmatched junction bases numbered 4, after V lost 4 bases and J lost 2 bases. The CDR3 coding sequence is TGTGCCAGCAGCCCCGGGGACAGGGCCTACGAGCAGTACTTC. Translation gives CASSPGDRAYEQYF. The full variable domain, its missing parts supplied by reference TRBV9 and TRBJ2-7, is DSGVTQTPKHLITATGQRVTLRCSPRSGDLSVYWYQQSLDQGLQFLIQYYNGEERAKGNILERFSAQQFPDLHSELNLSSLELGDSALYFCASSPGDRAYEQYFGPGTRLTVT.

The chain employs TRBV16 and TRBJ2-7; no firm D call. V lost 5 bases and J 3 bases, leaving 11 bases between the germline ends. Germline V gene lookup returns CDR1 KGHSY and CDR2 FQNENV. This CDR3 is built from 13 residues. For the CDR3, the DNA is TGTGCCAGCAGCTTAGGTATGGGCTACGAGCAGTACTTC. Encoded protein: CASSLGMGYEQYF.

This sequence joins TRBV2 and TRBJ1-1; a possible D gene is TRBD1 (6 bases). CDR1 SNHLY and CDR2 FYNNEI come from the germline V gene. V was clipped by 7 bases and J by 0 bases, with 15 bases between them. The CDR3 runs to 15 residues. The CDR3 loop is CASNPDSFMNTEAFF. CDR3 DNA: TGTGCCAGCAATCCGGACAGTTTCATGAACACTGAAGCTTTCTTT.

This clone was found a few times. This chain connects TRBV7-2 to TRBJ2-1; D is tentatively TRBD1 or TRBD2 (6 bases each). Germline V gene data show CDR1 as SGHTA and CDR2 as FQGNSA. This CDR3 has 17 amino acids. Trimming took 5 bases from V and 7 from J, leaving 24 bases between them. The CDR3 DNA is TGTGCCAGCAGCGGGGGGCTGGGGAAGAGGTTTGGGAATGAGCAGTTCTTC. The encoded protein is CASSGGLGKRFGNEQFF.

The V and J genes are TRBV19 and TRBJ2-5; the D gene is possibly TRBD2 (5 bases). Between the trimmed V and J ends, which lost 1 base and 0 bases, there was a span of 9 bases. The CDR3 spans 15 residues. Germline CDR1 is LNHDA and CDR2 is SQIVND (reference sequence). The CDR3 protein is CASSIGRGYQETQYF. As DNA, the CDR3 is TGTGCCAGTAGTATAGGTCGCGGGTACCAAGAGACCCAGTACTTC.

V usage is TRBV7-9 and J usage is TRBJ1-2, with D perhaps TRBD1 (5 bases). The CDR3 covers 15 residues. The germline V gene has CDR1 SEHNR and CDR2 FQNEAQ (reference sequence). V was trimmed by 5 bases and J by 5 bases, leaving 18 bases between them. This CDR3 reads CASSPREGIGYGYTF. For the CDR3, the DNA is TGTGCCAGCAGCCCCCGTGAGGGGATCGGGTATGGCTACACCTTC.

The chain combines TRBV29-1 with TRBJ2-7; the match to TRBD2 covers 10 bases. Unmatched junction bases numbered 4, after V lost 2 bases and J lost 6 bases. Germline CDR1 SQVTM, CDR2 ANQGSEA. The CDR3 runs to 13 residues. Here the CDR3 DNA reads TGCAGCGTTGAATGGCTAGCGGGAGCCGAGCAGTACTTC. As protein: CSVEWLAGAEQYF.

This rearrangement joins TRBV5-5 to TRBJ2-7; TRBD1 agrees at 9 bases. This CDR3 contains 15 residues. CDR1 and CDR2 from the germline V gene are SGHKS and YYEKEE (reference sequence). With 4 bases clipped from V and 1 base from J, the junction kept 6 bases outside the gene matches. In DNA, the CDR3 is TGTGCCAGCAGCGGTCCGGGACAGGGTTCCTACGAGCAGTACTTC. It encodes CASSGPGQGSYEQYF.

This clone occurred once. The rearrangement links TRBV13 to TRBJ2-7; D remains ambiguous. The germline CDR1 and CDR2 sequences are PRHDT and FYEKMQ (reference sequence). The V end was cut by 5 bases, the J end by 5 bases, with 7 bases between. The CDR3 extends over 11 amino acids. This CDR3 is CASSQLDEQYF. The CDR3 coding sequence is TGTGCCAGCAGCCAGCTAGACGAGCAGTACTTC.

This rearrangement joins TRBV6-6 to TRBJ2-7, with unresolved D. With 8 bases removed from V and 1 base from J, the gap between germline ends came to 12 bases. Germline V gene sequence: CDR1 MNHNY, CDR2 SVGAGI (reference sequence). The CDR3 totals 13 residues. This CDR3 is CASRAYDSYEQYF. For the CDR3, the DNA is TGTGCCAGCCGGGCCTACGATTCCTACGAGCAGTACTTC.

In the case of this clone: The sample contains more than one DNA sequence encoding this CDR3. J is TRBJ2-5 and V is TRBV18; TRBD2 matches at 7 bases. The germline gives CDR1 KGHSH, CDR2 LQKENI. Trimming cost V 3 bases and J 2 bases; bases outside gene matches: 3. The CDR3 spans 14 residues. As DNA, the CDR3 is TGTGCCAGCTCACCTCAGGGAGGGCAAGAGACCCAGTACTTC. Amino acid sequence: CASSPQGGQETQYF.

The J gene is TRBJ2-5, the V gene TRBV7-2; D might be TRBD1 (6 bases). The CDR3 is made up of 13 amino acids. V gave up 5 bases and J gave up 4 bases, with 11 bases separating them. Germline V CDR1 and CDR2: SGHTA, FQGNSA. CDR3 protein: CASSPGTSETQYF. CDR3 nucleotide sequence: TGTGCCAGCAGCCCGGGGACATCAGAGACCCAGTACTTC.

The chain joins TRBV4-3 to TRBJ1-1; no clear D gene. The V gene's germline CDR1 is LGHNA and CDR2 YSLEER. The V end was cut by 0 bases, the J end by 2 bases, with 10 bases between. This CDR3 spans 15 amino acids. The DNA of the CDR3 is TGCGCCAGCAGCCAAGAAGTGGGCCTTAACACTGAAGCTTTCTTT. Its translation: CASSQEVGLNTEAFF.

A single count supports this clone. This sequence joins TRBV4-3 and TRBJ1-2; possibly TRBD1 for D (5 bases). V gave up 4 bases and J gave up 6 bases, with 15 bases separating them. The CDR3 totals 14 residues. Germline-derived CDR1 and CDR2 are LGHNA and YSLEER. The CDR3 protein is CASSRNGGIDGYTF. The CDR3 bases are TGCGCCAGCAGCCGAAACGGGGGGATCGATGGCTACACCTTC.

Here the CDR3 DNA reads TGTGCCAGCAGCTGGGTAAACGAAAAACTGTTTTTT. Translated: CASSWVNEKLFF. The chain couples TRBV7-2 to TRBJ1-4, with no clear D. Germline V lookup: CDR1 SGHTA, CDR2 FQGNSA. The CDR3 has 12 residues. V lost 4 bases and J 8 bases, leaving 8 bases between the germline ends.

The CDR3 sequence is CASSRDRNTEAFF. The DNA of the CDR3 is TGTGCCAGCAGCCGGGACAGAAACACTGAAGCTTTCTTT. V and J are TRBV11-3 and TRBJ1-1, with 7 bases matching TRBD1. The CDR3 length is 13 residues. CDR1 and CDR2 (germline): SGHNT, YENEEA. Trimming took 5 bases from V and 2 from J; bases not matched to a gene: 2. The full variable domain, in which reference TRBV11-3 and TRBJ1-1 provide the parts outside the CDR3, is EAGVVQSPRYKIIEKKQPVAFWCNPISGHNTLYWYLQNLGQGPELLIRYENEEAVDDSQLPKDRFSAERLKGVDSTLKIQPAELGDSAVYLCASSRDRNTEAFFGQGTRLTVV.

CDR3 sequence reads: CASSLYPGELFF. In DNA, the CDR3 is TGTGCCAGCAGCTTATACCCCGGGGAGCTGTTTTTT. The rearrangement joins TRBV7-9 to TRBJ2-2; no clear D gene. The CDR3 length is 12 residues. Trimming took 2 bases from V and 6 from J, leaving 4 bases between them. Germline V CDR1 and CDR2: SEHNR, FQNEAQ (reference sequence).